The 20 T cell receptor beta chains presented below share a single source sample, sequenced in a study of T cell responses to AZD1222 COVID-19 vaccine. Profiled with immunoSEQ multiplex PCR; TCRdb holds only in-frame clones, not every one. Of about 140,000 clones in the sample, roughly nine tenths were seen once. This material consisted of peripheral blood, taken on day 0 of AZD1222 vaccination. Receptor source: an adult in good health.

The chain employs TRBV6-5 and TRBJ2-5; D is possibly TRBD1 (6 bases). Germline CDR1 is MNHEY and CDR2 is SVGAGI. The CDR3 runs to 12 residues. The V gene lost 5 bases and the J gene lost 5 bases, with 9 bases spanning the gap. The DNA of the CDR3 is TGTGCCAGCAGTAGGACAGCGGAGACCCAGTACTTC. This gives the protein CASSRTAETQYF.

This chain connects TRBV6-5 to TRBJ2-3; TRBD2 matches at 9 bases. J was trimmed by 4 bases and V by 6 bases; bases with no gene match: 8. CDR3 length: 15 amino acids. Germline V gene sequence: CDR1 MNHEY, CDR2 SVGAGI. For the CDR3, the DNA is TGTGCCAGCAGAATGACTAGCGGAGTGGCAGATACGCAGTATTTT. Protein product: CASRMTSGVADTQYF.

This sequence joins TRBV6-2 or TRBV6-3 and TRBJ2-3, with a weak D call TRBD2 (6 bases). Trimming cost V 4 bases and J 2 bases, with 13 bases left between them. In germline, CDR1 is MNHEY, CDR2 SVGEGT. This CDR3 is built from 15 residues. CDR3 sequence: CASSFSGYSTDTQYF. The CDR3, as DNA: TGTGCCAGCAGTTTTAGCGGCTATTCCACAGATACGCAGTATTTT.

The V gene is TRBV6-6, the J gene TRBJ1-5; 9 positions match TRBD1. Germline CDR1 is MNHNY and CDR2 is SVGAGI (reference sequence). The CDR3 is 15 amino acids. V was pared by 5 bases and J by 6 bases, with 8 bases of the junction left unmatched. CDR3 sequence: CASSRGQGELQPQHF. The CDR3 region has the DNA TGTGCCAGCAGTCGGGGACAGGGCGAGCTTCAGCCCCAGCATTTT.

This clone was found a few times. The chain is built from TRBV5-6 and TRBJ2-2; 8 nucleotides line up with TRBD2. V lost 7 bases and J lost 7; bases outside the gene matches: 9. The CDR3 length is 14 residues. Germline V gene lookup returns CDR1 SGHDT and CDR2 YYEEEE. CDR3 coding DNA: TGTGCCAGCGGAACGGGGGGGCTAGGCGGGGAGCTGTTTTTT. Its protein is CASGTGGLGGELFF.

This clone was picked up a small number of times. The V and J genes are TRBV4-3 and TRBJ2-7; no clear D gene. V lost 0 bases and J 0 bases, leaving 9 bases between the germline ends. CDR3 size: 15 residues. Germline V CDR1 and CDR2: LGHNA, YSLEER. CDR3 DNA: TGCGCCAGCAGCCAAGATGAGAGGAGCTCCTACGAGCAGTACTTC. Its protein product is CASSQDERSSYEQYF.

This rearrangement joins TRBV5-6 to TRBJ2-3, with D perhaps assigned TRBD1 or TRBD2 (5 bases each). Trimming removed 4 bases at V and 4 bases at J, with 7 bases between. The germline gives CDR1 SGHDT, CDR2 YYEEEE. The CDR3 sequence is 12 residues long. In DNA, the CDR3 is TGTGCCAGCAGCCCGGGACCAGATACGCAGTATTTT. Amino acids: CASSPGPDTQYF.

At least ten counts were recorded for this clone. V and J are TRBV6-1 and TRBJ1-3, with D uncertain. V was trimmed by 2 bases and J by 4 bases, leaving 6 bases between them. Germline CDR1 reads MNHNS; CDR2 reads SASEGT. CDR3 length: 13 residues. Written as DNA, the CDR3 is TGTGCCAGCAGTGAACGGGAGGGAAACACCATATATTTT. Its protein product is CASSEREGNTIYF.

The V and J genes are TRBV19 and TRBJ1-1; D ambiguous. The CDR3 runs 11 residues. In germline, CDR1 is LNHDA, CDR2 SQIVND (reference sequence). V was trimmed by 5 bases and J by 7 bases, leaving 8 bases between them. For the CDR3, the DNA is TGTGCCAGTAGTGGTGGGAGTGAAGCTTTCTTT. As protein: CASSGGSEAFF. Drawing the rest from reference TRBV19 and TRBJ1-1, the complete variable domain is DGGITQSPKYLFRKEGQNVTLSCEQNLNHDAMYWYRQDPGQGLRLIYYSQIVNDFQKGDIAEGYSVSREKKESFPLTVTSAQKNPTAFYLCASSGGSEAFFGQGTRLTVV.

This chain links TRBV7-3 with TRBJ1-1; D is unresolved. The CDR3 runs 13 residues. Germline V gene sequence: CDR1 SGHTA, CDR2 FQGTGA. The V end lost 0 bases, the J end lost 4 bases, and 6 bases lay between the germline ends. The DNA for the CDR3 is TGTGCCAGCAGCTTAACAGGTCCCACTGAAGCTTTCTTT. It is translated as CASSLTGPTEAFF.

The rearrangement joins TRBV28 to TRBJ1-2; possibly TRBD1 for D (5 bases). V shed 0 bases and J shed 3 bases, with 14 bases lying between them. Germline-derived CDR1 and CDR2 are MDHEN and SYDVKM. The CDR3 extends over 16 amino acids. CDR3 nucleotide sequence: TGTGCCAGCAGTTTATGGGGGGGTGGAACCGACTATGGCTACACCTTC. Translating gives CASSLWGGGTDYGYTF.

On this clone: The identical CDR3 is also encoded by other nucleotide sequences in the sample. This chain uses TRBV6-2 or TRBV6-3 with TRBJ2-3, with a tentative D call TRBD2 (6 bases). The CDR3 spans 13 residues. Between the trimmed V and J ends, which lost 5 bases and 2 bases, there was a span of 8 bases. Germline V gene lookup returns CDR1 MNHEY and CDR2 SVGEGT. CDR3 sequence reads: CASSRDSTDTQYF. The CDR3 DNA is TGTGCCAGCAGTCGGGACTCCACAGATACGCAGTATTTT.

Only one count was recorded for this clone. The genes are TRBV30 and TRBJ1-2, with D perhaps TRBD1 (6 bases). CDR1 and CDR2 from the germline V gene are GTSNPN and SVGIG (reference sequence). V lost 4 bases, J lost 2 bases, and 11 bases lay in between. The CDR3 covers 13 residues. The CDR3 coding sequence is TGTGCCTGGAATCTGGGGGCCAACTATGGCTACACCTTC. Amino acid sequence: CAWNLGANYGYTF.

This clone was observed a single time. The rearrangement joins TRBV9 to TRBJ2-7; possible D gene TRBD2, 5 bases. The ends were cut back, 0 bases at V and 0 bases at J, with 10 bases in the middle. The CDR3 loop spans 15 amino acids. Germline lookup yields CDR1 SGDLS and CDR2 YYNGEE. The CDR3 region is CASSVVPGSSYEQYF. Here the CDR3 DNA reads TGTGCCAGCAGCGTAGTGCCGGGGAGCTCCTACGAGCAGTACTTC.

The J gene is TRBJ1-3, the V gene TRBV5-4; D unclear. The germline V gene has CDR1 SGHNT and CDR2 YYREEE (reference sequence). The CDR3 covers 15 residues. Trimming shortened V by 0 bases and J by 0 bases, and 7 bases separated the two germline ends. The CDR3 region has the DNA TGTGCCAGCAGCTTGGCCTCACCCTCTGGAAACACCATATATTTT. Amino acid sequence: CASSLASPSGNTIYF.

The rearrangement uses TRBV9 and TRBJ1-6, with no clear D. This CDR3 is built from 13 residues. The germline V gene encodes CDR1 SGDLS and CDR2 YYNGEE. The germline V and J ends were trimmed by 0 bases and 5 bases, with 3 bases remaining between them. The CDR3 here is CASSVDNNSPLHF. CDR3 bases: TGTGCCAGCAGCGTAGACAATAATTCACCCCTCCACTTT.

This chain connects TRBV9 to TRBJ2-2; the D gene is possibly TRBD1 (6 bases). V was cut by 3 bases and J by 2 bases, with 8 bases left in between. CDR1 is SGDLS, CDR2 YYNGEE, per germline. The CDR3 sequence is 14 residues long. The CDR3 spells CASSAQGNTGELFF. The DNA of the CDR3 is TGTGCCAGCAGCGCACAGGGAAACACCGGGGAGCTGTTTTTT.

The gene calls are TRBV7-3 and TRBJ2-3; unclear D gene. CDR1 and CDR2 from the germline V gene are SGHTA and FQGTGA. The CDR3 covers 17 residues. Trimming removed 5 bases from V and 0 bases from J, with 18 bases in between. The CDR3 sequence is CASSAGLELTSTDTQYF. The CDR3 DNA reads as TGTGCCAGCAGCGCAGGCCTTGAGCTAACGAGCACAGATACGCAGTATTTT.

V gene TRBV18 combines with J gene TRBJ1-6; D uncertain. CDR1 is KGHSH and CDR2 is LQKENI in the germline V gene. V was cut by 3 bases and J by 6 bases, with 15 bases left in between. The CDR3 is made up of 16 amino acids. The CDR3 region is CASSPQLNSVNSPLHF. In DNA form, the CDR3 reads TGTGCCAGCTCACCCCAGCTGAACTCGGTTAATTCACCCCTCCACTTT.

The chain links TRBV7-6 to TRBJ2-6; tentative D call: TRBD2 (5 bases). The CDR3 spans 15 residues. The V gene's germline CDR1 is SGHVS and CDR2 FNYEAQ. V was pared by 4 bases and J by 2 bases, with 9 bases between. The CDR3 sequence: CASSSGLAGANVLTF. In DNA form, the CDR3 reads TGTGCCAGCAGCTCTGGACTCGCTGGGGCCAACGTCCTGACTTTC.